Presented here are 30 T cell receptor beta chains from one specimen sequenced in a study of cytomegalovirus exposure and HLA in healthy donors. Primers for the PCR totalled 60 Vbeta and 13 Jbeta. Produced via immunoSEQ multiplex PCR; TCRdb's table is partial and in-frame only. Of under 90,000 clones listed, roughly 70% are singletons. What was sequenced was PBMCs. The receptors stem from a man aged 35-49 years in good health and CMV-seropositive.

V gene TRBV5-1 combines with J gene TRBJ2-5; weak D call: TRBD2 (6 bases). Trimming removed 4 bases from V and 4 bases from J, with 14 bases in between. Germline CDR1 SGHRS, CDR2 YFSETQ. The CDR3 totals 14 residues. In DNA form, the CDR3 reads TGCGCCAGCAGCCAGGGACTCCCCCCAGAGACCCAGTACTTC. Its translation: CASSQGLPPETQYF.

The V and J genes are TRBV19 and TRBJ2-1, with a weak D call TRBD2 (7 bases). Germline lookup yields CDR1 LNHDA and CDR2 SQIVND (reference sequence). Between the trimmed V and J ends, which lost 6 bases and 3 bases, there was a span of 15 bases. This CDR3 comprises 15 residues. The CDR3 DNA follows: TGTGCCAGTAGCCCAGGGGAGGGCTACTACAATGAGCAGTTCTTC. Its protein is CASSPGEGYYNEQFF. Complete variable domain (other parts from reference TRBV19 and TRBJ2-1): DGGITQSPKYLFRKEGQNVTLSCEQNLNHDAMYWYRQDPGQGLRLIYYSQIVNDFQKGDIAEGYSVSREKKESFPLTVTSAQKNPTAFYLCASSPGEGYYNEQFFGPGTRLTVL.

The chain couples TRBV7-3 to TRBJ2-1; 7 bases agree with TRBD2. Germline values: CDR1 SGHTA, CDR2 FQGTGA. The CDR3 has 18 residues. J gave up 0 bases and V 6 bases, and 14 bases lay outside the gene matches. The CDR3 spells CASSHGTGGGSSYNEQFF. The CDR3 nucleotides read TGTGCCAGCAGTCACGGGACCGGTGGCGGGAGCTCCTACAATGAGCAGTTCTTC.

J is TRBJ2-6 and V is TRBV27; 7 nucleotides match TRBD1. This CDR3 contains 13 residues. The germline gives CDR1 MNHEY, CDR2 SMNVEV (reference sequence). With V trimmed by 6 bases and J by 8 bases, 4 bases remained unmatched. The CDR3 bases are TGTGCCAGCAGAGAGACAGGGTCCAACGTCCTGACTTTC. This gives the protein CASRETGSNVLTF.

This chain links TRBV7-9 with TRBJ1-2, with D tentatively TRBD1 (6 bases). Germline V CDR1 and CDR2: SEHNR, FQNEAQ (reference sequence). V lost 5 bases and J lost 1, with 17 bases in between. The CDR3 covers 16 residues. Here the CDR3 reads CASSLYSDSLNYGYTF. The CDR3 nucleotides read TGTGCCAGCAGCCTCTACTCGGACAGTCTTAACTATGGCTACACCTTC.

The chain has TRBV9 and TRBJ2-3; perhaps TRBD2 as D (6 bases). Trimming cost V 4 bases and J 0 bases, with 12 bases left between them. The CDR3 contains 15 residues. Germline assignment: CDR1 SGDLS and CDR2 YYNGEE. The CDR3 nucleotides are TGTGCCAGCAGCCCTAGACGGGGGAGCACAGATACGCAGTATTTT. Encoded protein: CASSPRRGSTDTQYF.

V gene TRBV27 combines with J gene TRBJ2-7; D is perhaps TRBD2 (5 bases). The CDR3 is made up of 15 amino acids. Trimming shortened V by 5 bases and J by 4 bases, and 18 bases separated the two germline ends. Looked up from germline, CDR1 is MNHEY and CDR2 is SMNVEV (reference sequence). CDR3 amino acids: CASSARAAGIYEQYF. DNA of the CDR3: TGTGCCAGCAGTGCCCGGGCTGCCGGGATTTACGAGCAGTACTTC.

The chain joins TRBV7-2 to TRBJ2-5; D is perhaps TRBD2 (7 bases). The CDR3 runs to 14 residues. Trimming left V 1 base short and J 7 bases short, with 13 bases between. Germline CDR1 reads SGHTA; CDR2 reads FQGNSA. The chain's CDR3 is CASSLGGGGGTQYF. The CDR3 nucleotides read TGTGCCAGCAGCTTAGGAGGGGGGGGCGGGACCCAGTACTTC.

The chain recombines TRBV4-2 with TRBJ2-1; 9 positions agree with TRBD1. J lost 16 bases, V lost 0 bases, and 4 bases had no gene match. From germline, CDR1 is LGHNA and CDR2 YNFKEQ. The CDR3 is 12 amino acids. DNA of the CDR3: TGTGCCAGCAGCCAAGATGGACAGGGGCGATTCTTC. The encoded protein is CASSQDGQGRFF.

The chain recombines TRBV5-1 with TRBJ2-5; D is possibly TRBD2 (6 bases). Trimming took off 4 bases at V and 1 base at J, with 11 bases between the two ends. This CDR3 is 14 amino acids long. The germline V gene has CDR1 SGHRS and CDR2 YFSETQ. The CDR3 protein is CASSHDGSQETQYF. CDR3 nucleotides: TGCGCCAGCAGCCACGACGGGAGCCAAGAGACCCAGTACTTC.

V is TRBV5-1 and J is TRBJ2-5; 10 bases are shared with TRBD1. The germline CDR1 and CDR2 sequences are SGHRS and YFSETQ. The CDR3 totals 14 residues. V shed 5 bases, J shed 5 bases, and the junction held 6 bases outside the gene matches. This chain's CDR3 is CASSDRGRGETQYF. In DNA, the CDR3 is TGCGCCAGCAGTGACAGGGGGCGCGGGGAGACCCAGTACTTC.

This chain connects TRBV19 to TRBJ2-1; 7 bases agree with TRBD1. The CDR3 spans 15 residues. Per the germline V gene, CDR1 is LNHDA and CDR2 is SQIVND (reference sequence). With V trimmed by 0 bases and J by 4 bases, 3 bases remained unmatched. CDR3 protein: CASSIEGTAYNEQFF. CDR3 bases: TGTGCCAGTAGTATAGAGGGGACAGCTTACAATGAGCAGTTCTTC. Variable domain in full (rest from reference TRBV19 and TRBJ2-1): DGGITQSPKYLFRKEGQNVTLSCEQNLNHDAMYWYRQDPGQGLRLIYYSQIVNDFQKGDIAEGYSVSREKKESFPLTVTSAQKNPTAFYLCASSIEGTAYNEQFFGPGTRLTVL.

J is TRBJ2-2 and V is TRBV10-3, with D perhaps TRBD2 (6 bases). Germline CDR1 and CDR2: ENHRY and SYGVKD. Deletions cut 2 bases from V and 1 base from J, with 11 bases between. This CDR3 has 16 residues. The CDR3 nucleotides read TGTGCCATCAGTGAGACCGCGGGAATGAACACCGGGGAGCTGTTTTTT. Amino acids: CAISETAGMNTGELFF.

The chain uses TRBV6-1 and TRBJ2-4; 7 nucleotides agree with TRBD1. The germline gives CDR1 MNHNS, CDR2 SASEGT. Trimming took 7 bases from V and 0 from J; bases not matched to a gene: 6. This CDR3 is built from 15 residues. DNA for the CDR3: TGTGCCAGCATTACAGGGGACCTAGCCAAAAACATTCAGTACTTC. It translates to CASITGDLAKNIQYF.

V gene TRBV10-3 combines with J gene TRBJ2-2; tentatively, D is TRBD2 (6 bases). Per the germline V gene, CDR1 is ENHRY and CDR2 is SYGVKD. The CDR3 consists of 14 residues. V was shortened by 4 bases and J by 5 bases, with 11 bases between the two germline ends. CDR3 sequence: CAISGNRETGELFF. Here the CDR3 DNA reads TGTGCCATCAGTGGGAATCGGGAGACCGGGGAGCTGTTTTTT.

This CDR3 reads CASSQPGTGRRKLFF. The CDR3 coding sequence is TGTGCCAGCAGCCAACCCGGGACAGGGAGGAGGAAGCTGTTTTTT. The chain employs TRBV4-2 and TRBJ2-2; 9 bases are a match to TRBD1. This CDR3 region has 15 residues. Trimming at V came to 2 bases and at J to 12 bases, leaving 10 bases not matched to a gene. The germline gives CDR1 LGHNA, CDR2 YNFKEQ.

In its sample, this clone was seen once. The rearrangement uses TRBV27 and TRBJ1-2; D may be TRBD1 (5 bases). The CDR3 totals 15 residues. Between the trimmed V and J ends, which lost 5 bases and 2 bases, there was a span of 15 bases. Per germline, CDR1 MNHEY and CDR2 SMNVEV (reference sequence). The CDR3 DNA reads TGTGCCAGCAGTGTCTCGACGGGACTCAACTATGGCTACACCTTC. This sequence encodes CASSVSTGLNYGYTF.

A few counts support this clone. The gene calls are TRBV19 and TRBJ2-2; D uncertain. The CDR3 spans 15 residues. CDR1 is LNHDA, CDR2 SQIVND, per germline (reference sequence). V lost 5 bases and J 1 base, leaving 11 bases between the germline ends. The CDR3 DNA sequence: TGTGCCAGTAGTGATAAGCGAAAGAACACCGGGGAGCTGTTTTTT. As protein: CASSDKRKNTGELFF.

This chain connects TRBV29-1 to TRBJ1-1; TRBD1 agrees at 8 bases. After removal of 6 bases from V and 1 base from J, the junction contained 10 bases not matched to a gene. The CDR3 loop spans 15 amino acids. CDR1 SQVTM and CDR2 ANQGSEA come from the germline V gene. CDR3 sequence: CSVDRGLGRNTEAFF. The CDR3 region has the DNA TGCAGCGTCGACAGGGGTTTGGGGAGGAACACTGAAGCTTTCTTT.

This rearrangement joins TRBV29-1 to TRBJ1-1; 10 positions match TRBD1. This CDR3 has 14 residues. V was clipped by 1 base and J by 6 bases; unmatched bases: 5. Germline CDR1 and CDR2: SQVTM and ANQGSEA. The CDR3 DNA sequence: TGCAGCGTTGAAGCCACGACAGGGGGCGCTGAAGCTTTCTTT. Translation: CSVEATTGGAEAFF.

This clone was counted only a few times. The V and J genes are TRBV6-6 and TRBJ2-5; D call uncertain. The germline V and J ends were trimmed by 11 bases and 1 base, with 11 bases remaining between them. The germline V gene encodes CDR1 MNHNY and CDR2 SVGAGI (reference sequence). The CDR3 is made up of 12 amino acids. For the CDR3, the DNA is TGTGCCTCCGAAGACACCCAAGAGACCCAGTACTTC. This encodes CASEDTQETQYF.

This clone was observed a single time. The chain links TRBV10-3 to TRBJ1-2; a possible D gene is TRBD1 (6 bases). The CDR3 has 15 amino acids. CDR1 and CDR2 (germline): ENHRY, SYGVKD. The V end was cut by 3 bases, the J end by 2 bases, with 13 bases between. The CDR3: CAISDQQGGNYGYTF. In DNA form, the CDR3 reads TGTGCCATCAGTGACCAACAGGGAGGGAACTATGGCTACACCTTC.

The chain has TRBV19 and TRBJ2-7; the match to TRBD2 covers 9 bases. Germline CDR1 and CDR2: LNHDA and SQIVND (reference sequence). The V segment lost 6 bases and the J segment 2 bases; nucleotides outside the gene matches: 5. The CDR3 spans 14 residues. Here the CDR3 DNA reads TGTGCCAGTAGGGCAAGCGGGGGGACCTACGAGCAGTACTTC. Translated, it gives CASRASGGTYEQYF. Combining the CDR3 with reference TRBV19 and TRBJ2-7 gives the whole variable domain DGGITQSPKYLFRKEGQNVTLSCEQNLNHDAMYWYRQDPGQGLRLIYYSQIVNDFQKGDIAEGYSVSREKKESFPLTVTSAQKNPTAFYLCASRASGGTYEQYFGPGTRLTVT.

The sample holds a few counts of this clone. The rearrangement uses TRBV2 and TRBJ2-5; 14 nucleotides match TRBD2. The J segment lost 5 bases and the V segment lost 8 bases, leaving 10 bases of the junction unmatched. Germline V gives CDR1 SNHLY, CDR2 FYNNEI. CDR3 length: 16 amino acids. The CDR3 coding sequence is TGTGCCAGCGCAACCGGGACTAGCGGGAGCGCGGAGACCCAGTACTTC. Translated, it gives CASATGTSGSAETQYF.

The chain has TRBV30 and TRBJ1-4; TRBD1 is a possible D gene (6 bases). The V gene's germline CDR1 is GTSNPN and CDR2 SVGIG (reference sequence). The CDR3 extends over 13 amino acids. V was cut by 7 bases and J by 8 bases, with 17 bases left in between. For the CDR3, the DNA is TGTGCCTCCAGCGGGGGCCCAGGGGAAAAACTGTTTTTT. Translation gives CASSGGPGEKLFF.

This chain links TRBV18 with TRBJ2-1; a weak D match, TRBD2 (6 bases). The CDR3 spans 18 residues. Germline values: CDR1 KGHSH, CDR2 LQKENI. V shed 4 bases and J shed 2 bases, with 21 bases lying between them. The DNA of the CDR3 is TGTGCCAGCTCACTCTTGGTTTCGGGTAGCGGAACCTACAATGAGCAGTTCTTC. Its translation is CASSLLVSGSGTYNEQFF.

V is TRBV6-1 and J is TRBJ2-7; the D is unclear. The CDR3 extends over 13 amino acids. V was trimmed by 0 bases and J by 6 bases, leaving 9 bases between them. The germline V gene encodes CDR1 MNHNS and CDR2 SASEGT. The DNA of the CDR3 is TGTGCCAGCAGTGAAGCGGGCCTTCCCGAGCAGTACTTC. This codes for CASSEAGLPEQYF.

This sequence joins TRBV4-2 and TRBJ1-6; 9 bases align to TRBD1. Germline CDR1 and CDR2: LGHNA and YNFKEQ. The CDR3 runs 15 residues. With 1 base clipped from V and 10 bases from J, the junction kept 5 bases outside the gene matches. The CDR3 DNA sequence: TGTGCCAGCAGCCAAGTTGGGACAGGGATGTCACCCCTCCACTTT. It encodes CASSQVGTGMSPLHF.

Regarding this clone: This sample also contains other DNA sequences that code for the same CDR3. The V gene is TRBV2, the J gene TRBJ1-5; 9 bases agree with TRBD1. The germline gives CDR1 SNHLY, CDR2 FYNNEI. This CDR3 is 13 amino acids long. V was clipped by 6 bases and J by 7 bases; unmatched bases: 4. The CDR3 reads CASRDRGIQPQHF. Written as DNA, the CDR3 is TGTGCCAGCAGGGACAGGGGAATCCAGCCCCAGCATTTT.

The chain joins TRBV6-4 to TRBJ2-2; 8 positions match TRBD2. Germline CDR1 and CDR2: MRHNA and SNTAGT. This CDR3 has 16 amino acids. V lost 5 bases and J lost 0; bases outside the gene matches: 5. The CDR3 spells CASSPLGLANTGELFF. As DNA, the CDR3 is TGTGCCAGCAGTCCCCTGGGACTAGCGAACACCGGGGAGCTGTTTTTT.